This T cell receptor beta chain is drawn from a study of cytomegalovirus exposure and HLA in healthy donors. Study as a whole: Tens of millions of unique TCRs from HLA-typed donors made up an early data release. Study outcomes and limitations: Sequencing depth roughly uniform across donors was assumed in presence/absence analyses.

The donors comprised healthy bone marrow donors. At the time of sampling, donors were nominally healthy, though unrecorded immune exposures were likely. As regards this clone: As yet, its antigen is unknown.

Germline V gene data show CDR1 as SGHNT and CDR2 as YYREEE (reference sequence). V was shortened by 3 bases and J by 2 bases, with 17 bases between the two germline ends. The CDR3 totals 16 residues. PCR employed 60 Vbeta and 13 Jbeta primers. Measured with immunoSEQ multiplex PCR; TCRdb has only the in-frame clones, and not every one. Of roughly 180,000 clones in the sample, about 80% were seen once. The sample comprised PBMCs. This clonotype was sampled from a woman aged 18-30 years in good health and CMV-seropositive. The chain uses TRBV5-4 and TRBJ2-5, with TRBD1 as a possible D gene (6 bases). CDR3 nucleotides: TGTGCCAGCAGCTCACCGGACAGCCTACCACAAGAGACCCAGTACTTC. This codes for CASSSPDSLPQETQYF.